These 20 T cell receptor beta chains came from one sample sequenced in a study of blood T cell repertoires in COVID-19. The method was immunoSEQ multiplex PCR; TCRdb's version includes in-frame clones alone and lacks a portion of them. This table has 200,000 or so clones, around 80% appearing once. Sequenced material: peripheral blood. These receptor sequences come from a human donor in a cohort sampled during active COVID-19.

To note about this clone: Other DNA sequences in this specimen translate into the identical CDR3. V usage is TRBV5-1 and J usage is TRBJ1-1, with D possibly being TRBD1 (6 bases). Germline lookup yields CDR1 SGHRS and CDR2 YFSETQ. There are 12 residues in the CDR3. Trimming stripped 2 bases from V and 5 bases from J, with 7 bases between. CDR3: CASSFQGTEAFF. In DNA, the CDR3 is TGCGCCAGCAGCTTTCAGGGGACTGAAGCTTTCTTT.

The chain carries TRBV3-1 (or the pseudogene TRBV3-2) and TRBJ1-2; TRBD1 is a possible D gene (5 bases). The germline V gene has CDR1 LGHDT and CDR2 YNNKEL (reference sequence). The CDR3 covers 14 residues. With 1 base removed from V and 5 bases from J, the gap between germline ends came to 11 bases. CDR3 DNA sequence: TGTGCCAGCAGCCAAGTGGCGGGGGTATATGGCTACACCTTC. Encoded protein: CASSQVAGVYGYTF.

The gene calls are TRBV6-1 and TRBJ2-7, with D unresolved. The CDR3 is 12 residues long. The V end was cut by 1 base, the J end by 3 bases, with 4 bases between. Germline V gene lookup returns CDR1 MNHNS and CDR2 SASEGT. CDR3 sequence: CASSEGHYEQYF. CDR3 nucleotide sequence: TGTGCCAGCAGTGAAGGACACTACGAGCAGTACTTC.

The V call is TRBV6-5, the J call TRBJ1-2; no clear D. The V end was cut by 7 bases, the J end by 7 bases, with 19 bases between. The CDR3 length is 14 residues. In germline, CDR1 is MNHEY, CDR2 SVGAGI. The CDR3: CASTSSSKLRGYTF. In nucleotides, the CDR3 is TGTGCCAGCACGTCGTCTTCCAAGCTCCGTGGCTACACCTTC.

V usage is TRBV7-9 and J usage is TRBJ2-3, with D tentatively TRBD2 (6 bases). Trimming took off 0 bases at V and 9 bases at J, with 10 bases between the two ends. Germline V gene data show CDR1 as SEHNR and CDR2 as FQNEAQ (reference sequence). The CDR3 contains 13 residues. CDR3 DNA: TGTGCCAGCAGCTTAGCCGGGGAGGTGACGCAGTATTTT. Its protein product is CASSLAGEVTQYF.

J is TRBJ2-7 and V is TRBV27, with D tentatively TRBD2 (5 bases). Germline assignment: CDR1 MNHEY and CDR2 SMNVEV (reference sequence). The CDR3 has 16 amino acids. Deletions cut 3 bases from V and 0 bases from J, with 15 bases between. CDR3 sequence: CASSFGSGTVSYEQYF. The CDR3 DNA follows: TGTGCCAGCAGTTTCGGTTCGGGAACCGTCTCCTACGAGCAGTACTTC.

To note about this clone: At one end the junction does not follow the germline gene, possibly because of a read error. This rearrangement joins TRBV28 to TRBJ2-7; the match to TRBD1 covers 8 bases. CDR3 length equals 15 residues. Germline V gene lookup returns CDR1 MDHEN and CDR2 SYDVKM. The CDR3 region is CASSGQGAGGFWVHF. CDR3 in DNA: TGTGCCAGCAGTGGTCAGGGGGCAGGCGGGTTTTGGGTCCACTTC.

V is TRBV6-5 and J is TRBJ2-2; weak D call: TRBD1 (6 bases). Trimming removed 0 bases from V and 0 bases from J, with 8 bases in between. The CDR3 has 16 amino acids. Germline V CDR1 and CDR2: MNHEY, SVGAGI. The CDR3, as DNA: TGTGCCAGCAGTTACTCCGGACAGCCGAACACCGGGGAGCTGTTTTTT. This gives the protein CASSYSGQPNTGELFF.

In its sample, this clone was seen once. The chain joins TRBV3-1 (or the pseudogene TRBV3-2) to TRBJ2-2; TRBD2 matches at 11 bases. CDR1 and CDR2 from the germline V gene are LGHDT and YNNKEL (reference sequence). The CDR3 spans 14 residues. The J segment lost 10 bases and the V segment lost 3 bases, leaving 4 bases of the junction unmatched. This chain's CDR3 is CASSHSGGALELFF. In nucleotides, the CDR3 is TGTGCCAGCAGCCATAGCGGGGGGGCCCTGGAGCTGTTTTTT.

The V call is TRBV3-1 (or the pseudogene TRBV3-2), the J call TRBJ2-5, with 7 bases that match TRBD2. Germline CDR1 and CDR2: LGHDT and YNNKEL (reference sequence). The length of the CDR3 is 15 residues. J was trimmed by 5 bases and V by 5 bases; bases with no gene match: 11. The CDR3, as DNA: TGTGCCAGCAGCTCACCTAGTGGCGGGGGTGAGACCCAGTACTTC. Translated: CASSSPSGGGETQYF.

CDR3 sequence reads: CASRGQGLETQYF. The CDR3 coding sequence is TGTGCCAGCAGGGGACAGGGGTTGGAGACCCAGTACTTC. The rearrangement links TRBV14 to TRBJ2-5, with TRBD1 identical over 10 bases. CDR1 is SGHDN and CDR2 is FVKESK in the germline V gene. The CDR3 is made up of 13 amino acids. The ends lost 6 bases at V and 5 bases at J; junction bases unmatched: 3.

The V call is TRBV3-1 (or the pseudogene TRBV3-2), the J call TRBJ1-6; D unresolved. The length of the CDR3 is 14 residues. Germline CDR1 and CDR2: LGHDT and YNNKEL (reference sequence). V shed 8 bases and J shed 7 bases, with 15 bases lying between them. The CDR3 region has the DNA TGTGCCAGCGGAAGGAGAGTTGAAAATTCACCCCTCCACTTT. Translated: CASGRRVENSPLHF.

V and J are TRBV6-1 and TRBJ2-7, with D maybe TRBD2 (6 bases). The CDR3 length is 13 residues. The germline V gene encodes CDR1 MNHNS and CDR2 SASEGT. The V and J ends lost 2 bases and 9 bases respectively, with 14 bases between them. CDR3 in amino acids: CASSEPRAGRQYV. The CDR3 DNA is TGTGCCAGCAGTGAACCCAGGGCGGGGCGGCAGTACGTC.

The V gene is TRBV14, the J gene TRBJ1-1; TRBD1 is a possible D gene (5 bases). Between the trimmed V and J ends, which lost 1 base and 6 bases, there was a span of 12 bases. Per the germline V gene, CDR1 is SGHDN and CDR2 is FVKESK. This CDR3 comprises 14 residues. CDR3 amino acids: CASSQAPAGAEAFF. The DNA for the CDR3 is TGTGCCAGCAGCCAAGCCCCGGCGGGGGCTGAAGCTTTCTTT.

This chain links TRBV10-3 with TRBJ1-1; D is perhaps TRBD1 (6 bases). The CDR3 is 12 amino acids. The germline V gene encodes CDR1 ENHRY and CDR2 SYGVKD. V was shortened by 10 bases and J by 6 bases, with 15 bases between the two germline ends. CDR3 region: CATGYREAEAFF. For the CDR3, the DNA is TGTGCCACCGGATACAGGGAAGCTGAAGCTTTCTTT.

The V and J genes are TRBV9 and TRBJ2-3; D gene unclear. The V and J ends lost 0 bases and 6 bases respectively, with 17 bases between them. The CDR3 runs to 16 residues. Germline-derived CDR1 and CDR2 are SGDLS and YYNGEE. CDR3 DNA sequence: TGTGCCAGCAGCGTAGGCACTGCGGTTTCATCTGATACGCAGTATTTT. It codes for CASSVGTAVSSDTQYF.

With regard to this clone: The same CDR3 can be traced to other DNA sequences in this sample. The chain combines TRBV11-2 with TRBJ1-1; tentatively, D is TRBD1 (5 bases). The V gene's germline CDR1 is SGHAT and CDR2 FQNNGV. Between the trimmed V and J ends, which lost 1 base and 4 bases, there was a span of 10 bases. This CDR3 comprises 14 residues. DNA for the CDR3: TGTGCCAGCAGCTTAGGCCAGGGCAGCACTGAAGCTTTCTTT. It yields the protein CASSLGQGSTEAFF. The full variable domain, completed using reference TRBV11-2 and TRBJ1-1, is EAGVAQSPRYKIIEKRQSVAFWCNPISGHATLYWYQQILGQGPKLLIQFQNNGVVDDSQLPKDRFSAERLKGVDSTLKIQPAKLEDSAVYLCASSLGQGSTEAFFGQGTRLTVV.

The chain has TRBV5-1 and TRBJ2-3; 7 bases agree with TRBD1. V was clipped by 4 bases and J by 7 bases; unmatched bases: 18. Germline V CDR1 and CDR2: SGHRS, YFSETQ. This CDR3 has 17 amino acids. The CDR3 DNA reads TGCGCCAGCAGCCCCATGGCCACAGGGGCCGCTCGGAATACGCAGTATTTT. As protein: CASSPMATGAARNTQYF.

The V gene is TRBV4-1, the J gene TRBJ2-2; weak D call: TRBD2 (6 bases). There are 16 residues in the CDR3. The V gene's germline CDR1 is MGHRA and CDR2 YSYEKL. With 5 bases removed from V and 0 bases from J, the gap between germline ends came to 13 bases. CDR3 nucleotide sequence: TGCGCCAGCAGCTGGAGGGAGGTAGCGAACACCGGGGAGCTGTTTTTT. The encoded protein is CASSWREVANTGELFF.

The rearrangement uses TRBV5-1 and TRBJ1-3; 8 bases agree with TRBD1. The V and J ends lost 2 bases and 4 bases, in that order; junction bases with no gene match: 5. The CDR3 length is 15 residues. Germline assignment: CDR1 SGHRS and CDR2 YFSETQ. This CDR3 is CASSFRQGRGNTIYF. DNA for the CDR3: TGCGCCAGCAGCTTTCGACAGGGGCGAGGAAACACCATATATTTT.